A single sample is the source of the 18 T cell receptor beta chains below, sequenced in a study of shared clonotypes between healthy human individuals (dated by TCRdb to between 2020 and 2021). The library was generated by the immunoSEQ multiplex PCR assay. Entries here come from immuneACCESS through TCRdb and include only in-frame sequences with V and J called. Some clones fail to appear in such tables; in the studies checked, an unresolved V gene covers under half of the shortfall, and the cause of the remainder is unknown. The sample contains approximately 500,000 clones, approximately 95% of them found a single time. The ten largest clones take up approximately 0.062% of the sample. Sequences were obtained from naive CD4+ T cells sorted from blood. This specimen's cell subset or site label, per the study, means: CD45RA+ positively selected. All receptors come from a woman aged 25 to 45 in good health.

DNA for the CDR3: TGTGCCAGCAGCCCACGGACAGGCCTCGAGGAGACCCAGTACTTC. Protein product: CASSPRTGLEETQYF. The chain employs TRBV5-8 and TRBJ2-5, with 7 bases lining up with TRBD1. V trimming: 4 bases; J trimming: 5 bases; junction bases outside the gene matches: 11. The length of the CDR3 is 15 residues. Germline loops: CDR1 SGHTS, CDR2 YDEGEE.

The J gene is TRBJ2-7, the V gene TRBV9; the D gene could be TRBD1 or TRBD2 (7 bases each). The CDR3 is 14 amino acids. The V gene's germline CDR1 is SGDLS and CDR2 YYNGEE. V was trimmed by 4 bases and J by 9 bases, leaving 20 bases between them. CDR3 sequence: CASSSGGTTGRQYF. CDR3 in DNA: TGTGCCAGCAGCTCAGGGGGGACTACAGGTCGGCAGTACTTC.

The V and J genes are TRBV11-2 and TRBJ2-7; TRBD1 might be the D (6 bases). The CDR3 spans 14 residues. Germline lookup yields CDR1 SGHAT and CDR2 FQNNGV. Trimming left V 5 bases short and J 3 bases short, with 14 bases between. The CDR3 coding sequence is TGTGCCAGCAGCAGGCGACAGGCGAGCTACGAGCAGTACTTC. Translated: CASSRRQASYEQYF.

This clone appeared once. The rearrangement links TRBV6-4 to TRBJ2-1; tentatively, D is TRBD1 or TRBD2 (5 bases each). The V end was cut by 0 bases, the J end by 5 bases, with 8 bases between. Germline V CDR1 and CDR2: MRHNA, SNTAGT. This CDR3 has 14 residues. This CDR3 reads CASSDSGTHNEQFF. In nucleotides, the CDR3 is TGTGCCAGCAGTGACTCGGGGACCCACAATGAGCAGTTCTTC.

With respect to this clone: Distinct nucleotide sequences in the sample also encode this CDR3. J is TRBJ2-7 and V is TRBV9, with TRBD1 matching over 7 bases. The CDR3 is 15 amino acids. Germline lookup yields CDR1 SGDLS and CDR2 YYNGEE. With V trimmed by 0 bases and J by 2 bases, 5 bases remained unmatched. CDR3 nucleotides: TGTGCCAGCAGCGTAGGAGACAGGGCTACCTACGAGCAGTACTTC. Amino acids: CASSVGDRATYEQYF. The full variable domain, rest sourced from reference TRBV9 and TRBJ2-7, is DSGVTQTPKHLITATGQRVTLRCSPRSGDLSVYWYQQSLDQGLQFLIQYYNGEERAKGNILERFSAQQFPDLHSELNLSSLELGDSALYFCASSVGDRATYEQYFGPGTRLTVT.

The chain combines TRBV30 with TRBJ2-3; D remains ambiguous. This CDR3 has 12 residues. Germline V gene sequence: CDR1 GTSNPN, CDR2 SVGIG (reference sequence). V lost 1 base and J lost 2, with 4 bases in between. The CDR3 DNA follows: TGTGCCTGGAGTGAGATCACAGATACGCAGTATTTT. As protein: CAWSEITDTQYF. Combining the CDR3 with reference TRBV30 and TRBJ2-3 gives the whole variable domain SQTIHQWPATLVQPVGSPLSLECTVEGTSNPNLYWYRQAAGRGLQLLFYSVGIGQISSEVPQNLSASRPQDRQFILSSKKLLLSDSGFYLCAWSEITDTQYFGPGTRLTVL.

The genes are TRBV19 and TRBJ2-7; D is possibly TRBD2 (6 bases). V dropped 3 bases and J dropped 7 bases, with 16 bases sitting between them. Germline CDR1 reads LNHDA; CDR2 reads SQIVND (reference sequence). This CDR3 contains 14 residues. The DNA of the CDR3 is TGTGCCAGTAGTATCGGCGGCGGGGCAGAGGAGCAGTACTTC. Residues: CASSIGGGAEEQYF.

The rearrangement uses TRBV6-5 and TRBJ1-4; no reliable D call. Deletions cut 2 bases from V and 5 bases from J, with 9 bases between. Germline CDR1 MNHEY, CDR2 SVGAGI. The CDR3 contains 14 residues. The CDR3 DNA follows: TGTGCCAGCAGTTACAGGCACGGGAATGAAAAACTGTTTTTT. Its translation: CASSYRHGNEKLFF.

The chain uses TRBV6-5 and TRBJ1-1, with TRBD1 matching 8 bases. In germline, CDR1 is MNHEY, CDR2 SVGAGI. This CDR3 region has 14 residues. The V gene end was trimmed by 4 bases and the J gene end by 1 base; junction bases not matched to a gene: 2. CDR3 bases: TGTGCCAGCAGTTTCGGGACAGGGAACACTGAAGCTTTCTTT. Its protein is CASSFGTGNTEAFF.

This clone has only one observation. CDR3 nucleotides: TGTGCCAGTTCGTGGGACAGGGGCTACGAGCAGTACTTC. It is translated as CASSWDRGYEQYF. The chain recombines TRBV28 with TRBJ2-7; TRBD1 matches 10 bases. Germline CDR1 MDHEN, CDR2 SYDVKM. With 9 bases clipped from V and 3 bases from J, the junction kept 5 bases outside the gene matches. The CDR3 sequence is 13 residues long.

This chain uses TRBV10-1 with TRBJ1-1, with a tentative D call TRBD1 (6 bases). Germline V CDR1 and CDR2: WNHNN, SYGVQD (reference sequence). Trimming took off 6 bases at V and 1 base at J, with 9 bases between the two ends. The CDR3 extends over 13 amino acids. The CDR3 sequence: CASSPGANTEAFF. The CDR3 nucleotides are TGCGCCAGCAGCCCGGGGGCGAACACTGAAGCTTTCTTT.

The V and J genes are TRBV28 and TRBJ1-5, with D maybe TRBD1 (5 bases). The V gene's germline CDR1 is MDHEN and CDR2 SYDVKM. V shed 6 bases and J shed 0 bases, with 18 bases lying between them. CDR3 length: 17 residues. CDR3 protein: CASSKGLPFYSNQPQHF. In nucleotides, the CDR3 is TGTGCCAGCAGCAAGGGACTACCATTTTATAGCAATCAGCCCCAGCATTTT.

The chain uses TRBV2 and TRBJ1-5, with D possibly being TRBD1 (5 bases). Germline CDR1 SNHLY, CDR2 FYNNEI. CDR3 length equals 13 residues. Trimming shortened V by 6 bases and J by 4 bases, and 10 bases separated the two germline ends. The DNA of the CDR3 is TGTGCCAGCAGGGATGACAGAAATCAGCCCCAGCATTTT. Translated, it gives CASRDDRNQPQHF.

The chain joins TRBV5-1 to TRBJ2-3; 12 bases map to TRBD2. Germline V gene data show CDR1 as SGHRS and CDR2 as YFSETQ. CDR3 length: 17 residues. The ends lost 4 bases at V and 4 bases at J; junction bases unmatched: 10. CDR3 loop: CASSLTTSGRSADTQYF. CDR3 DNA sequence: TGCGCCAGCAGCCTGACAACTAGCGGGAGGAGCGCAGATACGCAGTATTTT.

On this clone: Distinct nucleotide sequences in the sample also encode this CDR3. The genes are TRBV28 and TRBJ2-5; TRBD2 is a possible D gene (6 bases). The tail of the sequence fits TRBJ2-7 better, so the J call may be wrong. Germline V lookup: CDR1 MDHEN, CDR2 SYDVKM. The CDR3 covers 13 residues. The CDR3 sequence: CASSLGGSYEQYF. DNA of the CDR3: TGTGCCAGCAGTTTGGGGGGATCCTACGAGCAGTACTTC.

The chain's CDR3 is CASSSPGTVNEKLFF. CDR3 coding DNA: TGTGCCAGCAGCTCCCCCGGGACAGTGAATGAAAAACTGTTTTTT. The V and J genes are TRBV7-9 and TRBJ1-4; 7 bases are shared with TRBD1. V gave up 4 bases and J gave up 5 bases; unmatched junction bases: 7. Germline V lookup: CDR1 SEHNR, CDR2 FQNEAQ (reference sequence). This CDR3 region has 15 residues.

The genes are TRBV28 and TRBJ1-5; D is unresolved. This CDR3 has 15 residues. Trimming cost V 6 bases and J 2 bases, with 14 bases left between them. Looked up from germline, CDR1 is MDHEN and CDR2 is SYDVKM. Here the CDR3 reads CASREGGTGNQPQHF. In nucleotides, the CDR3 is TGTGCCAGCAGAGAAGGTGGAACTGGCAATCAGCCCCAGCATTTT.

The J gene is TRBJ2-3, the V gene TRBV5-1; TRBD1 aligns across 9 bases. CDR1 is SGHRS and CDR2 is YFSETQ in the germline V gene. The CDR3 runs to 14 residues. With 6 bases clipped from V and 7 bases from J, the junction kept 9 bases outside the gene matches. CDR3 amino acids: CASIPGQGYYTQYF. The CDR3 nucleotides are TGCGCCAGCATCCCGGGACAGGGTTATTATACGCAGTATTTT.